Each of the 16 T cell receptor beta chains below was sequenced from the same sample in a study of T-cell reconstitution after alpha-beta-depleted transplantation in children. TCRbeta library preparation incorporated unique molecular identifiers. TCRdb reanalysed the PCR reads using MiXCR and keeps one entry per CDR3 protein. Among approximately 230,000 distinct CDR3 sequences, 20% to 30% were seen once, and the ten largest hold about 5%. The sequenced sample was PBMCs, mostly from graft donor cells, obtained 360 days after TCRalphabeta/CD19-depleted stem cell transplant. The receptors originated from a female patient between 2 and 15 years old who had a stem cell transplant for congenital amegakaryocytic thrombocytopenia, so the T cells may come from the graft donor.

This chain uses TRBV10-2 with TRBJ2-5; D gene uncertain. V gave up 2 bases and J gave up 5 bases, with 21 bases separating them. Germline assignment: CDR1 WSHSY and CDR2 SAAADI. The CDR3 sequence is 17 residues long. The chain's CDR3 is CASSENDLGMVGETQYF. The CDR3 bases are TGCGCCAGCAGTGAGAACGACCTTGGGATGGTCGGGGAGACCCAGTACTTC.

CDR3 loop: CASSFLGQGPSTDTQYF. CDR3 bases: TGTGCCAGTAGTTTTCTCGGACAGGGGCCTAGCACAGATACGCAGTATTTT. The genes are TRBV19 and TRBJ2-3; 9 bases line up with TRBD1. The germline V gene encodes CDR1 LNHDA and CDR2 SQIVND (reference sequence). This CDR3 spans 17 amino acids. V gave up 5 bases and J gave up 0 bases; unmatched junction bases: 9.

This clonotype showed up many times. The chain couples TRBV9 to TRBJ1-3; D unresolved. The V and J ends lost 0 bases and 2 bases respectively, with 9 bases between them. The germline CDR1 and CDR2 sequences are SGDLS and YYNGEE. This CDR3 region has 15 residues. CDR3 protein: CASSVGGNAGNTIYF. The DNA of the CDR3 is TGTGCCAGCAGCGTAGGGGGTAACGCTGGAAACACCATATATTTT.

The DNA of the CDR3 is TGTGCCAGCAGCCAAGAACTCCCCGGGACAGGATACAATGAGCAGTTCTTC. Residues: CASSQELPGTGYNEQFF. The chain combines TRBV14 with TRBJ2-1; 8 nucleotides agree with TRBD1. The J segment lost 4 bases and the V segment lost 0 bases, leaving 8 bases of the junction unmatched. Germline V gives CDR1 SGHDN, CDR2 FVKESK. This CDR3 is 17 amino acids long. Full variable domain (outside the CDR3, taken from reference TRBV14 and TRBJ2-1): EAGVTQFPSHSVIEKGQTVTLRCDPISGHDNLYWYRRVMGKEIKFLLHFVKESKQDESGMPNNRFLAERTGGTYSTLKVQPAELEDSGVYFCASSQELPGTGYNEQFFGPGTRLTVL.

CDR3 residues: CASGGRSNQPQHF. The CDR3 nucleotides are TGTGCCAGCGGAGGACGGTCCAATCAGCCCCAGCATTTT. The chain is built from TRBV2 and TRBJ1-5; D is uncertain. Germline V gene sequence: CDR1 SNHLY, CDR2 FYNNEI. Trimming took 8 bases from V and 3 from J, leaving 11 bases between them. The CDR3 is 13 amino acids.

This clonotype has just a few counts. This sequence joins TRBV5-1 and TRBJ2-6; no reliable D call. The CDR3 is made up of 15 amino acids. V was clipped by 0 bases and J by 2 bases, with 6 bases between them. CDR1 and CDR2 (germline): SGHRS, YFSETQ. This CDR3 is CASSLVPAGANVLTF. As DNA, the CDR3 is TGCGCCAGCAGCTTGGTCCCAGCTGGGGCCAACGTCCTGACTTTC.

The rearrangement joins TRBV6-5 to TRBJ2-7, with TRBD1 identical over 10 bases. Germline V gene sequence: CDR1 MNHEY, CDR2 SVGAGI. The CDR3 is 16 residues long. V dropped 2 bases and J dropped 5; count of bases not matched to a gene: 9. The CDR3 spells CASSYQRQGARDEQYF. For the CDR3, the DNA is TGTGCCAGCAGTTACCAGAGACAGGGGGCGCGGGACGAGCAGTACTTC.

This clonotype was observed a single time. The gene calls are TRBV5-1 and TRBJ2-7; 7 bases map to TRBD1. Germline-derived CDR1 and CDR2 are SGHRS and YFSETQ. V lost 3 bases, J lost 6 bases, and 15 bases stayed unmatched. The CDR3 extends over 16 amino acids. The CDR3, as DNA: TGCGCCAGCAGCTCATCCTCGACAGGGATCGCGGGCGAGCAGTACTTC. This encodes CASSSSSTGIAGEQYF.

The chain joins TRBV20-1 to TRBJ1-1; the D gene is possibly TRBD1 (5 bases). Germline CDR1 is DFQATT and CDR2 is SNEGSKA (reference sequence). CDR3 size: 14 residues. Trimming left V 4 bases short and J 1 base short, with 13 bases between. The CDR3 spells CSATITGRNTEAFF. The CDR3 region has the DNA TGCAGTGCTACCATCACGGGACGGAACACTGAAGCTTTCTTT.

The V and J genes are TRBV11-2 and TRBJ1-2; D call uncertain. CDR1 SGHAT and CDR2 FQNNGV come from the germline V gene. V lost 4 bases to trimming and J lost 3 bases, with 15 bases between them. This CDR3 has 15 residues. The CDR3 spells CASSSNLGRDYGYTF. CDR3 DNA: TGTGCCAGCAGCTCTAATCTAGGGAGAGACTATGGCTACACCTTC.

The V gene is TRBV5-1, the J gene TRBJ2-4; D gene ambiguous. Germline V gene lookup returns CDR1 SGHRS and CDR2 YFSETQ. V was clipped by 4 bases and J by 1 base, with 12 bases between them. The CDR3 covers 15 residues. The CDR3 nucleotides are TGCGCCAGCAGCCCGCGCCCCCAGGCCAAAAACATTCAGTACTTC. This encodes CASSPRPQAKNIQYF.

This sequence joins TRBV30 and TRBJ1-1; 8 bases are shared with TRBD1. The CDR3 runs to 13 residues. After removal of 8 bases from V and 5 bases from J, the junction contained 10 bases not matched to a gene. Germline V gives CDR1 GTSNPN, CDR2 SVGIG (reference sequence). The CDR3 sequence is CALSRGRGTEAFF. In DNA form, the CDR3 reads TGTGCCCTGAGCAGGGGGCGAGGAACTGAAGCTTTCTTT. Supplemented by reference TRBV30 and TRBJ1-1, the full variable domain reads SQTIHQWPATLVQPVGSPLSLECTVEGTSNPNLYWYRQAAGRGLQLLFYSVGIGQISSEVPQNLSASRPQDRQFILSSKKLLLSDSGFYLCALSRGRGTEAFFGQGTRLTVV.

This clonotype was seen more than once but under ten times. The J gene is TRBJ2-3, the V gene TRBV4-2; 10 bases align to TRBD2. V trimming: 5 bases; J trimming: 1 base; junction bases outside the gene matches: 3. The CDR3 length is 15 residues. Per the germline V gene, CDR1 is LGHNA and CDR2 is YNFKEQ. The CDR3 sequence: CASSTGTSGTDTQYF. The CDR3, as DNA: TGTGCCAGCAGCACCGGGACTAGCGGCACAGATACGCAGTATTTT.

The table lists this clonotype with a few counts. The chain employs TRBV25-1 and TRBJ2-1, with 9 bases matching TRBD1. CDR1 and CDR2 from the germline V gene are MGHDK and SYGVNS. After removal of 4 bases from V and 6 bases from J, the junction contained 10 bases not matched to a gene. The CDR3 loop spans 16 amino acids. The DNA of the CDR3 is TGTGCCAGCAGTGGAACAGGGGGCTTCTTCCGCAATGAGCAGTTCTTC. This translates into CASSGTGGFFRNEQFF.

The rearrangement joins TRBV15 to TRBJ2-2; a possible D gene is TRBD2 (5 bases). The V gene lost 1 base and the J gene lost 7 bases, with 7 bases spanning the gap. Germline V gene lookup returns CDR1 LNHNV and CDR2 YYDKDF (reference sequence). This CDR3 comprises 13 residues. The CDR3, as DNA: TGTGCCACCAGCAGAGTGCGGGTCGGGGAGCTGTTTTTT. This encodes CATSRVRVGELFF.

On this clonotype itself: This sequence may be a read error, since a much larger clone differs from it by one base. This chain links TRBV24-1 with TRBJ2-1; TRBD1 is a possible D gene (5 bases). V lost 4 bases to trimming and J lost 4 bases, with 16 bases between them. Germline loops: CDR1 KGHDR, CDR2 SFDVKD. This CDR3 has 16 amino acids. CDR3 nucleotides: TGTGCCACCAGTGACGCCGACAGAAGGAAATACAATGAGCAGTTCTTC. Its translation is CATSDADRRKYNEQFF.